The 16 T cell receptor beta chains below all came from one sample that was sequenced in a study of blood T cell repertoires in COVID-19 (dated by TCRdb to about 2020). The method behind the library was the immunoSEQ multiplex PCR assay. Entries here come from immuneACCESS through TCRdb and include only in-frame sequences with V and J called. Some clones fail to appear in such tables; in the studies checked, an unresolved V gene covers under half of the shortfall, and the cause of the remainder is unknown. The sample table lists roughly 300,000 clones, approximately 93% of them with a count of one. Approximately 2% of the sample is in the top ten clones. Input material: peripheral blood. The receptor set was obtained from a woman aged 25 to 39 with COVID-19, enrolled during active disease.

This chain connects TRBV5-1 to TRBJ2-5; 8 bases map to TRBD2. V lost 0 bases, J lost 0 bases, and 4 bases stayed unmatched. Germline-derived CDR1 and CDR2 are SGHRS and YFSETQ. There are 16 residues in the CDR3. CDR3 loop: CASSLVPSGYQETQYF. DNA for the CDR3: TGCGCCAGCAGCTTGGTCCCTAGCGGGTACCAAGAGACCCAGTACTTC.

The chain employs TRBV7-2 and TRBJ2-1; 8 bases align to TRBD2. This CDR3 contains 15 residues. CDR1 is SGHTA, CDR2 FQGNSA, per germline. J lost 8 bases, V lost 0 bases, and 6 bases had no gene match. CDR3 protein: CASSLAGTSFDEQFF. The CDR3 nucleotides are TGTGCCAGCAGCTTAGCGGGGACTAGTTTCGATGAGCAGTTCTTC.

This chain uses TRBV27 with TRBJ2-5, with 13 bases that match TRBD2. This CDR3 comprises 15 residues. Trimming cost V 6 bases and J 7 bases; bases outside gene matches: 8. Germline loops: CDR1 MNHEY, CDR2 SMNVEV (reference sequence). CDR3 sequence: CASRRGLAGDGTQYF. CDR3 nucleotide sequence: TGTGCCAGCAGAAGAGGACTAGCGGGAGACGGGACCCAGTACTTC.

This clone occurred once. V and J are TRBV4-1 and TRBJ2-1, with 16 bases identical to TRBD2. Germline V gene lookup returns CDR1 MGHRA and CDR2 YSYEKL. The CDR3 consists of 19 residues. The ends lost 3 bases at V and 3 bases at J; junction bases unmatched: 8. For the CDR3, the DNA is TGCGCCAGCAGCCAGTCGGGACTAGCGGGAGGGAATCTCTACAATGAGCAGTTCTTC. Translated, it gives CASSQSGLAGGNLYNEQFF.

This chain uses TRBV9 with TRBJ1-1; possibly TRBD1 for D (5 bases). V gave up 0 bases and J gave up 4 bases, with 13 bases separating them. The CDR3 extends over 15 amino acids. The germline V gene encodes CDR1 SGDLS and CDR2 YYNGEE. The CDR3 protein is CASSVVGTGGTEAFF. For the CDR3, the DNA is TGTGCCAGCAGCGTAGTTGGGACGGGGGGCACTGAAGCTTTCTTT.

The rearrangement uses TRBV2 and TRBJ2-3; 9 nucleotides line up with TRBD1. The CDR3 runs to 15 residues. With 6 bases clipped from V and 3 bases from J, the junction kept 7 bases outside the gene matches. The germline gives CDR1 SNHLY, CDR2 FYNNEI. CDR3 amino acids: CASRRRTGVTDTQYF. In DNA, the CDR3 is TGTGCCAGCAGGCGGAGGACAGGGGTGACAGATACGCAGTATTTT. The full variable domain, its missing parts supplied by reference TRBV2 and TRBJ2-3, is EPEVTQTPSHQVTQMGQEVILRCVPISNHLYFYWYRQILGQKVEFLVSFYNNEISEKSEIFDDQFSVERPDGSNFTLKIRSTKLEDSAMYFCASRRRTGVTDTQYFGPGTRLTVL.

This clone was detected only once. The rearrangement uses TRBV7-8 and TRBJ1-4; no clear D gene. Germline CDR1 reads SGHVS; CDR2 reads FQNEAQ. Trimming took 2 bases from V and 8 from J, leaving 12 bases between them. The CDR3 consists of 14 residues. For the CDR3, the DNA is TGTGCCAGCAGCTTAAGGAGGGCTGACGAAAAACTGTTTTTT. Amino acids: CASSLRRADEKLFF.

The V and J genes are TRBV27 and TRBJ1-2, with 8 bases identical to TRBD1. Germline V gene lookup returns CDR1 MNHEY and CDR2 SMNVEV (reference sequence). CDR3 length: 14 amino acids. Trimming cost V 8 bases and J 7 bases; bases outside gene matches: 12. The CDR3 nucleotides read TGTGCCAGCGGCCCCTTGACAGGGGTATCTGGCTACACCTTC. It is translated as CASGPLTGVSGYTF.

The chain links TRBV9 to TRBJ2-2, with D tentatively TRBD2 (6 bases). The V gene's germline CDR1 is SGDLS and CDR2 YYNGEE. This CDR3 is 17 amino acids long. Trimming left V 0 bases short and J 5 bases short, with 17 bases between. CDR3 sequence (DNA): TGTGCCAGCAGCGTAGTTTTCGCGGGACGTTCAACCGGGGAGCTGTTTTTT. It yields the protein CASSVVFAGRSTGELFF.

V is TRBV30 and J is TRBJ1-2; possibly TRBD1 for D (5 bases). The CDR3 is 13 residues long. Germline CDR1 and CDR2: GTSNPN and SVGIG (reference sequence). Between the trimmed V and J ends, which lost 3 bases and 6 bases, there was a span of 14 bases. CDR3 nucleotides: TGTGCCTGGAGGGGCAGGGCTTATAATGGCTACACCTTC. Protein: CAWRGRAYNGYTF.

The chain carries TRBV5-1 and TRBJ2-1; 7 positions agree with TRBD1. The CDR3 runs to 15 residues. V was clipped by 1 base and J by 1 base; unmatched bases: 2. Germline CDR1 and CDR2: SGHRS and YFSETQ. CDR3 sequence (DNA): TGCGCCAGCAGCTTGCAGGGGGTTTCCTACAATGAGCAGTTCTTC. Translated, it gives CASSLQGVSYNEQFF.

This chain uses TRBV6-5 with TRBJ2-3, with TRBD1 identical over 10 bases. CDR3 length: 14 amino acids. Trimming at V came to 6 bases and at J to 6 bases, leaving 6 bases not matched to a gene. Germline V CDR1 and CDR2: MNHEY, SVGAGI. CDR3 bases: TGTGCCAGCAGACGACAGGGGGCATCGGATACGCAGTATTTT. Amino acid sequence: CASRRQGASDTQYF.

The chain employs TRBV29-1 and TRBJ1-1; D gene uncertain. The CDR3 is 12 amino acids. Germline V gives CDR1 SQVTM, CDR2 ANQGSEA. V lost 0 bases and J 7 bases, leaving 9 bases between the germline ends. The CDR3 nucleotides are TGCAGCGTTGAAGATAATCGGTTTGAAGCTTTCTTT. Protein: CSVEDNRFEAFF.

The chain combines TRBV6-5 with TRBJ1-1; a possible D gene is TRBD1 (6 bases). V lost 5 bases to trimming and J lost 6 bases, with 10 bases between them. The V gene's germline CDR1 is MNHEY and CDR2 SVGAGI. The CDR3 covers 12 residues. For the CDR3, the DNA is TGTGCCAGCAGTCCCGGGACACCTGAAGCTTTCTTT. Protein: CASSPGTPEAFF.

Remarks on this clone: This sample also contains other DNA sequences that code for the same CDR3. CDR3 coding DNA: TGTGCCTGGAGTTTAAATGAAAAACTGTTTTTT. Encoded protein: CAWSLNEKLFF. V gene TRBV30 combines with J gene TRBJ1-4, with D unresolved. The CDR3 loop spans 11 amino acids. CDR1 and CDR2 from the germline V gene are GTSNPN and SVGIG (reference sequence). V was clipped by 2 bases and J by 5 bases, with 3 bases between them.

In its sample, this clone was seen a few times. The chain uses TRBV3-1 (or the pseudogene TRBV3-2) and TRBJ1-3; D unresolved. V dropped 3 bases and J dropped 0 bases, with 6 bases sitting between them. In germline, CDR1 is LGHDT, CDR2 YNNKEL (reference sequence). CDR3 size: 14 residues. The CDR3 bases are TGTGCCAGCAGCCAGGGAGACTCTGGAAACACCATATATTTT. Its translation is CASSQGDSGNTIYF.